The source of this T cell receptor beta chain is a study of blood T cells in healthy people across ages. The ends were cut back, 3 bases at V and 4 bases at J, with 29 bases in the middle. The CDR3 spans 20 residues. CDR1 and CDR2 from the germline V gene are LGHDT and YNNKEL (reference sequence). In the case of this clonotype: Its antigen is as yet unknown.

The second PCR ran roughly 6 to 11 cycles with a sample-barcoded 5' primer and J-beta primers. TCRdb itself ran the 5' RACE reads through MiXCR, one entry per CDR3 protein. Among 1.6 million or so distinct CDR3 sequences, about 31% were seen once, and the ten largest hold 10% to 12%. Study-wide findings and caveats: For the donors, CMV status was unknown and possibly confounded expanded clonotype changes.

The sample taken for sequencing was blood. The receptor comes from a woman under 40 in good health. The genes are TRBV3-1 and TRBJ2-3; possibly TRBD2 for D (6 bases). CDR3 loop: CASSHPRGHPGLRGPDTQYF. In nucleotides, the CDR3 is TGTGCCAGCAGCCATCCGAGGGGTCACCCGGGACTGAGGGGACCAGATACGCAGTATTTT.